These 31 T cell receptor beta chains were sequenced from one sample in a study of T-cell memory formation after mild COVID-19. TCRdb analysed the 5' RACE reads with MiXCR anew, one entry per CDR3 protein. The table records 290,000 or so distinct CDR3 sequences, 15% to 20% of them present only once. Specimen: PBMCs or a T cell subset sorted from them (not recorded which). Receptors were obtained from a man younger than 35 who had mild COVID-19 (a few samples of this study predate the infection). Cell type and time point are not known.

V is TRBV7-6 and J is TRBJ1-4; D possibly corresponds to TRBD1 (5 bases). Trimming pared 1 base from V and 8 bases from J, leaving 17 bases between. Germline V gene sequence: CDR1 SGHVS, CDR2 FNYEAQ. The CDR3 length is 16 residues. CDR3 DNA sequence: TGTGCCAGCAGCTTAGAAGGCGCGGGGGTTGGGGAAAAACTGTTTTTT. This codes for CASSLEGAGVGEKLFF.

Many counts were recorded for this clonotype. The V and J genes are TRBV4-3 and TRBJ2-5, with TRBD2 matching over 9 bases. Germline V lookup: CDR1 LGHNA, CDR2 YSLEER. The CDR3 loop spans 14 amino acids. With 4 bases clipped from V and 4 bases from J, the junction kept 4 bases outside the gene matches. The CDR3 sequence is CASSPIAGAETQYF. CDR3 nucleotides: TGCGCCAGCAGCCCCATAGCGGGAGCAGAGACCCAGTACTTC.

The CDR3 DNA follows: TGTGCCAGCACCGATAAGACAGGGATGGGAACAGATACGCAGTATTTT. Protein sequence: CASTDKTGMGTDTQYF. V is TRBV9 and J is TRBJ2-3; 7 bases are a match to TRBD1. This CDR3 spans 16 amino acids. Germline CDR1 is SGDLS and CDR2 is YYNGEE. The V segment lost 6 bases and the J segment 3 bases; nucleotides outside the gene matches: 13.

The rearrangement uses TRBV20-1 and TRBJ2-3; the match to TRBD1 covers 9 bases. The CDR3 is made up of 14 amino acids. Germline V gene sequence: CDR1 DFQATT, CDR2 SNEGSKA (reference sequence). Trimming cost V 5 bases and J 6 bases; bases outside gene matches: 9. CDR3 protein: CSARTGGEGDTQYF. DNA for the CDR3: TGCAGTGCTCGCACAGGGGGCGAGGGGGATACGCAGTATTTT.

A few counts support this clonotype. V and J are TRBV2 and TRBJ1-5, with 8 bases fitting TRBD1. CDR1 is SNHLY and CDR2 is FYNNEI in the germline V gene. After removal of 4 bases from V and 6 bases from J, the junction contained 5 bases not matched to a gene. The CDR3 is made up of 14 amino acids. The chain's CDR3 is CASSGQGAAQPQHF. In DNA form, the CDR3 reads TGTGCCAGCAGTGGTCAGGGGGCGGCTCAGCCCCAGCATTTT.

The CDR3 coding sequence is TGTGCCAGCAGTCTACAGGGTGGGTCCTACGAGCAGTACTTC. As protein: CASSLQGGSYEQYF. The chain joins TRBV2 to TRBJ2-7; a weak D match, TRBD1 (6 bases). This CDR3 comprises 14 residues. The V and J ends lost 5 bases and 1 base respectively, with 12 bases between them. Germline assignment: CDR1 SNHLY and CDR2 FYNNEI. The full variable domain, completed using reference TRBV2 and TRBJ2-7, is EPEVTQTPSHQVTQMGQEVILRCVPISNHLYFYWYRQILGQKVEFLVSFYNNEISEKSEIFDDQFSVERPDGSNFTLKIRSTKLEDSAMYFCASSLQGGSYEQYFGPGTRLTVT.

The chain has TRBV19 and TRBJ2-2; no clear D gene. The V gene's germline CDR1 is LNHDA and CDR2 SQIVND (reference sequence). The V gene lost 5 bases and the J gene lost 5 bases, with 12 bases spanning the gap. The CDR3 has 14 amino acids. The CDR3 DNA reads TGTGCCAGTAGTTATCTTGGAACGACCGGGGAGCTGTTTTTT. Amino acids: CASSYLGTTGELFF.

The V and J genes are TRBV20-1 and TRBJ1-5; TRBD1 agrees at 7 bases. The CDR3 runs to 12 residues. With V trimmed by 3 bases and J by 6 bases, 2 bases remained unmatched. Germline V gene sequence: CDR1 DFQATT, CDR2 SNEGSKA (reference sequence). The CDR3 DNA reads as TGCAGTGCTAGTAACAGGGGTCAGCCCCAGCATTTT. This codes for CSASNRGQPQHF.

This clonotype has a handful of counts. The chain couples TRBV6-5 to TRBJ1-5; D might be TRBD1 (5 bases). V lost 4 bases, J lost 2 bases, and 12 bases lay in between. CDR1 is MNHEY and CDR2 is SVGAGI in the germline V gene. The CDR3 totals 15 residues. This CDR3 is CASSSRDGGNQPQHF. CDR3 bases: TGTGCCAGCAGTTCCCGGGACGGAGGCAATCAGCCCCAGCATTTT.

The chain uses TRBV7-9 and TRBJ1-2; D possibly corresponds to TRBD1 (5 bases). The CDR3 consists of 14 residues. CDR1 and CDR2 from the germline V gene are SEHNR and FQNEAQ (reference sequence). V dropped 8 bases and J dropped 7 bases, with 20 bases sitting between them. The CDR3 DNA reads TGTGCCAGCCCCACCGCCGATCAGGGTGCTGGCTACACCTTC. As protein: CASPTADQGAGYTF.

This clonotype was seen only a few times. The V and J genes are TRBV12-3 or TRBV12-4 and TRBJ2-2, with D unclear. The CDR3 has 15 residues. With 6 bases removed from V and 2 bases from J, the gap between germline ends came to 13 bases. The CDR3 is CASSSDAVNTGELFF. The DNA for the CDR3 is TGTGCCAGCAGCTCGGACGCCGTAAACACCGGGGAGCTGTTTTTT.

The genes are TRBV12-3 or TRBV12-4 and TRBJ2-4; D is unclear. The CDR3 is 12 residues long. Trimming cost V 6 bases and J 9 bases, with 12 bases left between them. The CDR3 DNA sequence: TGTGCCAGCAGCCCAGGTGCGCCCATTCAGTACTTC. Translating gives CASSPGAPIQYF.

This chain uses TRBV5-4 with TRBJ1-1, with unresolved D. Trimming removed 7 bases from V and 1 base from J, with 5 bases in between. The length of the CDR3 is 11 residues. The germline gives CDR1 SGHNT, CDR2 YYREEE (reference sequence). The CDR3 is CASFRNTEAFF. Here the CDR3 DNA reads TGTGCCAGCTTCAGGAACACTGAAGCTTTCTTT. The full variable domain, rest sourced from reference TRBV5-4 and TRBJ1-1, is ETGVTQSPTHLIKTRGQQVTLRCSSQSGHNTVSWYQQALGQGPQFIFQYYREEENGRGNFPPRFSGLQFPNYSSELNVNALELDDSALYLCASFRNTEAFFGQGTRLTVV.

This chain joins TRBV24-1 and TRBJ2-1, with 10 bases that match TRBD2. The CDR3 has 16 residues. V dropped 4 bases and J dropped 8; count of bases not matched to a gene: 10. In germline, CDR1 is KGHDR, CDR2 SFDVKD. The CDR3 reads CATSDPSAGGQYEQFF. As DNA, the CDR3 is TGTGCCACCAGTGACCCCTCAGCGGGGGGGCAGTATGAGCAGTTCTTC.

This chain connects TRBV6-5 to TRBJ1-2; D possibly corresponds to TRBD1 (5 bases). Trimming took off 2 bases at V and 0 bases at J, with 10 bases between the two ends. In germline, CDR1 is MNHEY, CDR2 SVGAGI. The CDR3 covers 15 residues. CDR3 sequence reads: CASSYIGGANYGYTF. DNA for the CDR3: TGTGCCAGCAGTTACATCGGAGGGGCTAACTATGGCTACACCTTC.

This rearrangement joins TRBV20-1 to TRBJ2-3; D perhaps matches TRBD1 (5 bases). In germline, CDR1 is DFQATT, CDR2 SNEGSKA (reference sequence). The CDR3 has 18 residues. The V and J ends lost 0 bases and 0 bases respectively, with 19 bases between them. The CDR3 region is CSARDLAGHGTSTDTQYF. The CDR3 nucleotides read TGCAGTGCTAGAGATCTCGCAGGACACGGAACTAGCACAGATACGCAGTATTTT.

This clonotype is categorized as medium-sized (0.01 to 0.1%). This chain uses TRBV12-3 or TRBV12-4 with TRBJ1-6; D gene unclear. There are 12 residues in the CDR3. V lost 5 bases to trimming and J lost 11 bases, with 10 bases between them. CDR3 coding DNA: TGTGCCAGCAGTAACCCACCCGCACCCCTCCACTTT. Encoded protein: CASSNPPAPLHF.

At least ten counts were recorded for this clonotype. This sequence joins TRBV20-1 and TRBJ1-1, with D perhaps matching TRBD1 (6 bases). This CDR3 is built from 13 residues. V lost 3 bases and J 0 bases, leaving 8 bases between the germline ends. Germline CDR1 DFQATT, CDR2 SNEGSKA (reference sequence). DNA for the CDR3: TGCAGTGCTAGGGGGGACATGAACACTGAAGCTTTCTTT. Amino acids: CSARGDMNTEAFF.

CDR3 protein: CASSPAAGARNTGELFF. The CDR3 nucleotides read TGCGCCAGCAGCCCTGCCGCAGGGGCTCGGAACACCGGGGAGCTGTTTTTT. This chain uses TRBV5-1 with TRBJ2-2, with D possibly TRBD1 on 6 matching bases. The CDR3 consists of 17 residues. The V and J ends lost 4 bases and 1 base respectively, with 17 bases between them. Germline V lookup: CDR1 SGHRS, CDR2 YFSETQ.

Points on this clonotype: Relative to the germline gene, one junction end is altered; a read error may explain this. The chain links TRBV5-1 to TRBJ2-7; D is possibly TRBD2 (6 bases). This CDR3 spans 12 amino acids. CDR1 and CDR2 (germline): SGHRS, YFSETQ. The CDR3 loop is CSSSLEGYEQYF. The CDR3 region has the DNA TGCTCCAGCAGCTTGGAGGGTTACGAGCAGTACTTC.

This clonotype has only a few counts. The genes are TRBV15 and TRBJ1-2; D is possibly TRBD1 (6 bases). Germline V CDR1 and CDR2: LNHNV, YYDKDF (reference sequence). With 3 bases removed from V and 11 bases from J, the gap between germline ends came to 16 bases. CDR3 length equals 13 residues. The CDR3 coding sequence is TGTGCCACCAGCAGGCCTCGGACAGCGGTGTACACCTTC. Encoded protein: CATSRPRTAVYTF.

The rearrangement links TRBV10-3 to TRBJ1-1, with D perhaps matching TRBD1 (5 bases). Per germline, CDR1 ENHRY and CDR2 SYGVKD. The V end lost 8 bases, the J end lost 1 base, and 23 bases lay between the germline ends. This CDR3 has 17 residues. Here the CDR3 DNA reads TGTGCCATCTCTCCCAGGGACTTCGTATTAGGGAACACTGAAGCTTTCTTT. It encodes CAISPRDFVLGNTEAFF.

Here the CDR3 reads CASSDGASGGRAYEQYV. The CDR3 nucleotides are TGTGCCAGCAGCGATGGGGCTAGCGGGGGGCGTGCCTACGAGCAGTACGTC. The chain is built from TRBV6-2 or TRBV6-3 and TRBJ2-7; 11 nucleotides align to TRBD2. Germline values: CDR1 MNHEY, CDR2 SVGEGT. After removal of 6 bases from V and 2 bases from J, the junction contained 12 bases not matched to a gene. This CDR3 region has 17 residues.

This clonotype was counted only a few times. The rearrangement links TRBV9 to TRBJ2-5; D ambiguous. V was shortened by 2 bases and J by 5 bases, with 13 bases between the two germline ends. CDR1 SGDLS and CDR2 YYNGEE come from the germline V gene. This CDR3 has 14 residues. In DNA form, the CDR3 reads TGTGCCAGCAGCGTGGGATACGGAAGGGAGACCCAGTACTTC. Its translation: CASSVGYGRETQYF.

There are a few counts of this clonotype. The chain is built from TRBV5-1 and TRBJ2-2; 8 bases line up with TRBD2. The CDR3 spans 15 residues. The germline CDR1 and CDR2 sequences are SGHRS and YFSETQ. V was pared by 1 base and J by 5 bases, with 4 bases of the junction left unmatched. CDR3 nucleotides: TGCGCCAGCAGCTTGCTCTCTAGCGGGACCGGGGAGCTGTTTTTT. It yields the protein CASSLLSSGTGELFF.

V usage is TRBV15 and J usage is TRBJ2-7; 7 positions match TRBD1. Germline assignment: CDR1 LNHNV and CDR2 YYDKDF (reference sequence). The V gene end was trimmed by 2 bases and the J gene end by 2 bases; junction bases not matched to a gene: 9. CDR3 length: 16 residues. As DNA, the CDR3 is TGTGCCACCAGCAGATACTATACAGGGGATCCCTACGAGCAGTACGTC. It is translated as CATSRYYTGDPYEQYV.

The gene calls are TRBV9 and TRBJ1-1, with 8 bases lining up with TRBD1. The CDR3 spans 15 residues. Germline trimming cut 6 bases from V and 0 bases from J; bases unmatched to any gene: 7. CDR1 is SGDLS, CDR2 YYNGEE, per germline. The CDR3 DNA is TGTGCCAGCAACAGACAGGGGTTGATGAACACTGAAGCTTTCTTT. It is translated as CASNRQGLMNTEAFF.

The rearrangement joins TRBV6-2 or TRBV6-3 to TRBJ2-1; D is unresolved. Germline loops: CDR1 MNHEY, CDR2 SVGEGT. CDR3 length: 16 amino acids. V was shortened by 8 bases and J by 0 bases, with 17 bases between the two germline ends. CDR3 region: CASYGDSPSSYNEQFF. The CDR3 DNA reads as TGTGCCAGCTACGGAGATAGCCCAAGCTCCTACAATGAGCAGTTCTTC.

This clonotype occurred a few times. V is TRBV7-9 and J is TRBJ2-1; 12 nucleotides line up with TRBD2. The CDR3 is 20 amino acids. CDR1 and CDR2 (germline): SEHNR, FQNEAQ (reference sequence). V lost 2 bases, J lost 6 bases, and 17 bases stayed unmatched. In DNA form, the CDR3 reads TGTGCCAGCAGCTTACCTCCCGGGACTAGCGGGTCCCTTCGGCTCAATGAGCAGTTCTTC. This codes for CASSLPPGTSGSLRLNEQFF.

CDR3 amino acids: CAISGGTLPEQFF. The CDR3 nucleotides read TGTGCCATCAGTGGAGGAACTCTTCCCGAGCAGTTCTTC. This chain links TRBV10-3 with TRBJ2-1; D not resolved. V lost 4 bases to trimming and J lost 10 bases, with 14 bases between them. The CDR3 loop spans 13 amino acids. Germline CDR1 is ENHRY and CDR2 is SYGVKD.

This clonotype has only a few counts. The chain uses TRBV4-3 and TRBJ2-6; 12 bases fit TRBD1. Unmatched junction bases numbered 3, after V lost 3 bases and J lost 0 bases. This CDR3 spans 18 amino acids. Germline values: CDR1 LGHNA, CDR2 YSLEER. CDR3 in DNA: TGCGCCAGCAGCCATGGGGACAGGGGGCTCTCTGGGGCCAACGTCCTGACTTTC. Translated: CASSHGDRGLSGANVLTF.